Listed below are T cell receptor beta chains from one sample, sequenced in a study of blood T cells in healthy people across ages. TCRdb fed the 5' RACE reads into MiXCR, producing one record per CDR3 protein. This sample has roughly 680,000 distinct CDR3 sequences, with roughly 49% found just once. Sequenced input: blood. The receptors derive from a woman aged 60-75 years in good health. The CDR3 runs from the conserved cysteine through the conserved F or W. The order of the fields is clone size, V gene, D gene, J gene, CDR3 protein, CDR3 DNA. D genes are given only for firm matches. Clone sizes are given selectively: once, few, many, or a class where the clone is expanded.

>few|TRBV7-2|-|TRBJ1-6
CASSLVRSSYNSPLHF
TGTGCCAGCAGCTTAGTTAGGAGCTCCTATAATTCACCCCTCCACTTT
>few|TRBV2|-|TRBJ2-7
CASSDGEEQYF
TGTGCCAGCAGTGACGGGGAAGAGCAGTACTTC
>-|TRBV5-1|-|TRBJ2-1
CASSLPANNEQFF
TGCGCCAGCAGCTTGCCCGCAAACAATGAGCAGTTCTTC
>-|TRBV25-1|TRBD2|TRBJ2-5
CASSDPGTTLSQTQYF
TGTGCCAGCAGTGATCCCGGGACTACCCTGAGTCAGACCCAGTACTTC
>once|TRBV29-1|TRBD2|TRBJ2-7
CSVAPGLTYNEQYF
TGCAGCGTGGCCCCGGGACTAACCTACAATGAGCAGTACTTC
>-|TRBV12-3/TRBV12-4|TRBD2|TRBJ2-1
CASREGLLFVEQFF
TGTGCCAGCAGGGAGGGACTACTTTTTGTGGAGCAGTTCTTC
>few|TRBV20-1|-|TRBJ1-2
CSAWTGYGYTF
TGCAGTGCTTGGACTGGGTATGGCTACACCTTC
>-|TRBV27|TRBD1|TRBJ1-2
CAPDRGARQGSYGYTF
TGTGCCCCAGATCGGGGGGCAAGACAGGGGTCCTATGGCTACACCTTC
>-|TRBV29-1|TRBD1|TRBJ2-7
CSGAGTGKKGYEQYF
TGCAGCGGGGCCGGGACAGGGAAGAAGGGCTACGAGCAGTACTTC
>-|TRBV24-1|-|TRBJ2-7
CATSSPGTYEQYF
TGTGCCACCAGTTCTCCGGGGACCTACGAGCAGTACTTC
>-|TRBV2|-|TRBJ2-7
CASFRARSYEQYF
TGTGCCAGCTTCAGGGCACGTTCCTACGAGCAGTACTTC
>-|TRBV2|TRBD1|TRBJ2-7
CASRGAGTGSKQYF
TGTGCCAGCAGAGGCGCCGGGACAGGGAGTAAGCAGTACTTC
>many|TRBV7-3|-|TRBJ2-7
CASSLSPTAGSYEQYF
TGTGCCAGCAGCTTAAGCCCCACGGCGGGCTCCTACGAGCAGTACTTC
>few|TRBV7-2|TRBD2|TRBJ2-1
CASSLGSEASGRRGEQFF
TGTGCCAGCAGCTTAGGTAGCGAGGCTAGCGGGAGGAGGGGTGAGCAGTTCTTC
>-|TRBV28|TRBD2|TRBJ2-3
CAGFTSGRTDTQYF
TGTGCCGGCTTCACTAGCGGCCGCACAGATACGCAGTATTTT
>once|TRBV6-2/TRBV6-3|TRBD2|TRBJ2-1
CASSNPRGLPNEQFF
TGTGCCAGCAGCAACCCCCGGGGACTACCCAATGAGCAGTTCTTC
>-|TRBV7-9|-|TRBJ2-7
CASLGWSGGTYEQYF
TGTGCCAGCCTTGGGTGGTCCGGAGGTACCTACGAGCAGTACTTC
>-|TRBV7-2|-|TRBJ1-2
CASSLTGGRDYGYTF
TGTGCCAGCAGCTTGACGGGGGGAAGGGACTATGGCTACACCTTC
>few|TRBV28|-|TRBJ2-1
CASSRLVNNEQFF
TGTGCCAGCAGTCGACTAGTCAACAATGAGCAGTTCTTC
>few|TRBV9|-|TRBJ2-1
CASSAQDNSYNEQFF
TGTGCCAGCAGCGCCCAGGATAACTCCTACAATGAGCAGTTCTTC
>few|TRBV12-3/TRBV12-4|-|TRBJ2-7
CASSLGAGPYEQYF
TGTGCCAGCAGTTTAGGGGCGGGACCCTACGAGCAGTACTTC
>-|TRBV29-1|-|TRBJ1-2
CSVRQTGPNYGYTF
TGCAGCGTTCGCCAAACCGGTCCTAACTATGGCTACACCTTC
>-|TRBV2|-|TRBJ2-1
CASRLGTEDNEQFF
TGTGCCAGCAGGCTCGGAACAGAAGACAATGAGCAGTTCTTC
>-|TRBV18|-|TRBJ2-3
CASSPPQVAGPSTDTQYF
TGTGCCAGCTCACCGCCCCAGGTAGCAGGGCCGTCCACAGATACGCAGTATTTT
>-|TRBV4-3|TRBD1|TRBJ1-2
CASSQDKTGPGYTF
TGCGCCAGCAGCCAAGACAAGACAGGGCCTGGCTACACCTTC
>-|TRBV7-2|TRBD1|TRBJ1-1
CASSLPQTGGTEAFF
TGTGCCAGCAGCTTACCCCAGACAGGGGGCACTGAAGCTTTCTTT
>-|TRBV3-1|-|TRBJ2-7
CAHKGGYEQYF
TGTGCCCACAAGGGGGGTTACGAGCAGTACTTC
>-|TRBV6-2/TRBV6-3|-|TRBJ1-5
CASSSWASSNQPQHF
TGTGCCAGCAGTTCCTGGGCCTCAAGCAATCAGCCCCAGCATTTT
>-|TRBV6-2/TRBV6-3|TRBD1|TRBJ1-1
CASRHPGQGASANTEAFF
TGTGCCAGCAGGCACCCGGGACAGGGGGCCTCGGCGAACACTGAAGCTTTCTTT
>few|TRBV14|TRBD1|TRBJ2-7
CASSQFFGTGEPYEQYF
TGTGCCAGCAGCCAATTTTTTGGGACAGGGGAACCCTACGAGCAGTACTTC
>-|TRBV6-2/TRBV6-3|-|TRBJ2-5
CVSNPGHLVQETQYF
TGTGTCAGCAATCCGGGACACCTCGTCCAAGAGACCCAGTACTTC
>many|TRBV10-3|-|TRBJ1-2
CAISAQNYGYTF
TGTGCCATCAGTGCACAGAACTATGGCTACACCTTC
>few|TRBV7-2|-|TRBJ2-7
CASSLARRNPPYEQYF
TGTGCCAGCAGCTTAGCGCGCAGGAACCCACCCTACGAGCAGTACTTC
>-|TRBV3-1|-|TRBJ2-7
CASSSSSSTYEQYF
TGTGCCAGCAGCTCAAGTTCGTCCACCTACGAGCAGTACTTC
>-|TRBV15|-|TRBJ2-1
CATSGRQGGLAGGNEQFF
TGTGCCACCAGCGGGAGACAGGGAGGGCTAGCGGGCGGCAATGAGCAGTTCTTC
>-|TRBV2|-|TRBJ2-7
CASSERAVSSYEQYF
TGTGCCAGCAGTGAGAGGGCAGTCAGCTCCTACGAGCAGTACTTC
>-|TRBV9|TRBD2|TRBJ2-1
CASSLGVAGVDEQFF
TGTGCCAGCAGCTTGGGGGTAGCGGGAGTGGATGAGCAGTTCTTC
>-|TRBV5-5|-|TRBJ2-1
CASSLPLMSSYNEQFF
TGTGCCAGCAGCCTACCCCTCATGAGCTCCTACAATGAGCAGTTCTTC
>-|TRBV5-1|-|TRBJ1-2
CASSLAGDLGGYTF
TGCGCCAGCAGCTTGGCCGGGGATTTGGGCGGCTACACCTTC
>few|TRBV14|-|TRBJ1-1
CASSQVPGTPQGAFF
TGTGCCAGCAGCCAAGTACCAGGGACACCCCAAGGAGCTTTCTTT